This entry features one TCR beta chain sequence. These data are taken from a study of radiation and T cells in renal cell carcinoma. Time point given: blood 4 weeks post-SBRT, at nephrectomy. Treatment specified: 15 Gy SBRT to primary tumor, nephrectomy 4 weeks later. CDR1 is SQVTM and CDR2 is ANQGSEA in the germline V gene. Trimming stripped 2 bases from V and 0 bases from J, with 13 bases between. This CDR3 has 15 residues. Sequenced by immunoSEQ multiplex PCR; TCRdb stores in-frame clones only, minus some. The sample carries 150,000 or so clones, about 88% recorded once. The material sequenced was blood, taken from a patient whose treatment included radiotherapy and nephrectomy. The chain couples TRBV29-1 to TRBJ1-1; D gene unclear. The sequence derives from a woman aged 45 to 65 with renal cell carcinoma. The CDR3, as DNA: TGCAGCGTTGAACGGGGAAAATTTATGAACACTGAAGCTTTCTTT. Residues: CSVERGKFMNTEAFF.